The rows below give T cell receptor beta chains drawn from one sample of a study of blood T cell repertoires in COVID-19. Libraries were prepared by immunoSEQ multiplex PCR; TCRdb keeps only in-frame clonotypes and omits some of them. The sample lists 150,000 to 200,000 clones; around 84% were seen once. Sequenced: peripheral blood. These receptor sequences come from a man in his forties with active or convalescent COVID-19. Both conserved end residues are part of each CDR3. D genes are given only for firm matches. Rows give clone size only sometimes, using once, few, many, or a class for an expanded clone.

>TRBD2|TRBV15|TRBJ2-1|once
TGTGCCACCAGCAAGACTAGCCTCCGTGATGAGCAGTTCTTC
CATSKTSLRDEQFF
>-|TRBV21-1|TRBJ2-7|-
TGTGCCAGCAGCAAAGCCCGAAGGGGGCGTCCCTACGAGCAGTACTTC
CASSKARRGRPYEQYF
>TRBD1|TRBV28|TRBJ2-6|-
TGTGCCAGCAGTCCTCCGCCGGGACAGGGGACTGGGGCCAACGTCCTGACTTTC
CASSPPPGQGTGANVLTF
>TRBD2|TRBV5-1|TRBJ2-5|-
TGCGCCAGCAGCCTGGCTGGGACTAGCGGGGCCCCCGAGACCCAGTACTTC
CASSLAGTSGAPETQYF
>TRBD1|TRBV6-2/TRBV6-3|TRBJ2-3|-
TGTGCCAGCAGTTTTGACAGGGGTAGTGCAGATACGCAGTATTTT
CASSFDRGSADTQYF
>-|TRBV28|TRBJ1-6|-
TGTGCCAGCAGGCGGCGTAATTCACCCCTCCACTTT
CASRRRNSPLHF
>TRBD1|TRBV6-5|TRBJ1-1|-
TGTGCCAGCAGCCTTAGAGGGACAGACACTGAAGCTTTCTTT
CASSLRGTDTEAFF
>-|TRBV6-5|TRBJ1-3|-
TGTGCCTCTTCTACCGCATTCTCTGGAAACACCATATATTTT
CASSTAFSGNTIYF
>-|TRBV28|TRBJ1-5|once
TGTGCCAGTTCTCAAAATACGCGAGGCCCCCAGCATTTT
CASSQNTRGPQHF
>TRBD2|TRBV2|TRBJ2-7|-
TGTGCCAGCAAACCCTTAGCGGGGAACTCCTACGAGCAGTACTTC
CASKPLAGNSYEQYF
>TRBD1|TRBV10-3|TRBJ1-2|-
TGTGCCATCGGACAGGGTGGCGGCTACACCTTC
CAIGQGGGYTF
>TRBD1|TRBV2|TRBJ2-1|-
TGTGCCAGCAGTTTCCGACAGGGGGTAAACAATGAGCAGTTCTTC
CASSFRQGVNNEQFF
>TRBD1|TRBV27|TRBJ1-5|-
TGTGCCAGCAGCCTGGGACAGGGCCAGCCCCAGCATTTT
CASSLGQGQPQHF
>-|TRBV2|TRBJ1-6|-
TGTGCCAGCAGGGTTACAGGGAATAATTCACCCCTCCACTTT
CASRVTGNNSPLHF
>-|TRBV28|TRBJ2-1|-
TGTGCCAGCATTACAGGTTCAGCCCGTCAGGATGAGCAGTTCTTC
CASITGSARQDEQFF
>-|TRBV6-5|TRBJ1-1|-
TGTGCCAGCAGTCAGGAACCGAACACTGAAGCTTTCTTT
CASSQEPNTEAFF
>-|TRBV28|TRBJ1-1|-
TGTGCCAGCAGAACCCGGACAGCGAACACTGAAGCTTTCTTT
CASRTRTANTEAFF
>-|TRBV28|TRBJ1-1|-
TGTGCCAGCAGTTCCCCTGCCAGGAAGAACACTGAAGCTTTCTTT
CASSSPARKNTEAFF
>-|TRBV28|TRBJ1-2|-
TGTGCCAGCAGCGACATCCTTGGACAGCAATTTTATGGCTACACCTTC
CASSDILGQQFYGYTF
>TRBD1|TRBV9|TRBJ1-2|-
TGTGCCAGCAGCTCAAGGACAGGGGATCACTATGGCTACACCTTC
CASSSRTGDHYGYTF
>-|TRBV5-4|TRBJ1-4|-
TGTGCCAGCAGTCTTCCGGGGGTGGGCGAAAAACTGTTTTTT
CASSLPGVGEKLFF
>TRBD1|TRBV10-3|TRBJ1-6|-
TGTGCCATCAGTGAGTCAGGTGGACAGGGGGCATTCAATAATTCACCCCTCCACTTT
CAISESGGQGAFNNSPLHF
>-|TRBV12-3/TRBV12-4|TRBJ2-3|-
TGTGCCAGCAGCCCCAAAGATACGCAGTATTTT
CASSPKDTQYF
>-|TRBV9|TRBJ1-1|-
TGTGCCAGCAGCGTAGGTTACGGGAACACTGAAGCTTTCTTT
CASSVGYGNTEAFF
>-|TRBV7-9|TRBJ2-3|-
TGTGCCAGCAGCTCTTCGGCGGGATCAGATACGCAGTATTTT
CASSSSAGSDTQYF
>TRBD2|TRBV7-2|TRBJ2-7|once
TGTGCCAGCAGCTTAGTACCCGGGGGGACTCTATACGAGCAGTACTTC
CASSLVPGGTLYEQYF
>TRBD1|TRBV30|TRBJ1-5|-
TGTGCCTGGTCGACAGGGATGGATCAGCCCCAGCATTTT
CAWSTGMDQPQHF
>-|TRBV2|TRBJ1-1|-
TGTGCCACCAGGGGCCTGAACACTGAAGCTTTCTTT
CATRGLNTEAFF
>-|TRBV6-5|TRBJ2-1|-
TGTGCCAGCAGCGGGCTGCGGGCCTCGGATGAGCAGTTCTTC
CASSGLRASDEQFF
>-|TRBV5-4|TRBJ2-5|-
TGTGCCAGCAGCTTGGCACAGGACCAAGAGACCCAGTACTTC
CASSLAQDQETQYF
>TRBD1|TRBV18|TRBJ2-2|-
TGTGCCAGCTCACCAAGGACAGGGACCGGGGAGCTGTTTTTT
CASSPRTGTGELFF
>TRBD1|TRBV6-5|TRBJ2-4|-
TGTGCCAGCAGCCGGGACAGCAAAAACATTCAGTACTTC
CASSRDSKNIQYF